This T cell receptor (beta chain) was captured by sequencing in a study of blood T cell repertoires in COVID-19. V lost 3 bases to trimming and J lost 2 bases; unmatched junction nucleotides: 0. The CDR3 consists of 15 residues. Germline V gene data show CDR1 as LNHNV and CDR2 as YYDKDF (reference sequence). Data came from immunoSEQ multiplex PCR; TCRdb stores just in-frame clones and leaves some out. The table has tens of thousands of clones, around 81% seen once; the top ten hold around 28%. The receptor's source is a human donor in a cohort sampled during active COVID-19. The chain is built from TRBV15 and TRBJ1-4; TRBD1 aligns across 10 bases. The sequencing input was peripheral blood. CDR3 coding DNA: TGTGCCACCAGCAGGACAGGGGGCACTAATGAAAAACTGTTTTTT. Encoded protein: CATSRTGGTNEKLFF.